This TCR beta chain was observed in a study of blood T cell repertoires in COVID-19. This CDR3 is built from 15 residues. The table came from immunoSEQ multiplex PCR; TCRdb's copy has only in-frame clones and leaves some out. The table has 310,000 or so clones, around 90% seen once. The TCR comes from a young woman with acute COVID-19. This chain links TRBV21-1 with TRBJ2-5; the DNA was not used to check the table's D call, TRBD2. TRBV21-1 is recorded as a pseudogene. The sample consisted of PBMCs or T cells enriched from blood (not recorded which). CDR3 DNA sequence: TGTGCCAGCAGCAAGACGAAAGCGGGATCGGAGACCCAGTACTTC. This translates into CASSKTKAGSETQYF.